These T cell receptor beta chains were read from a single sample in a study of blood T cell repertoires in COVID-19. Clones were sequenced by immunoSEQ multiplex PCR, and TCRdb holds only the in-frame ones, with some missing. The sample records around 200,000 clones, about 88% being singletons. The sequencing sample was made of peripheral blood. The source is a man in his forties or fifties with active or convalescent COVID-19. The CDR3 runs from the conserved cysteine through the conserved F or W. D genes are given only for firm matches. Clone sizes are given selectively: once, few, many, or a class where the clone is expanded.

TRBV28	NA	16	NA	TRBJ2-7	TGTGCCAGCAGCTTCAATCGGGGAAGCGATTCGGAGGAGCAGTACTTC	CASSFNRGSDSEEQYF
TRBV29-1	NA	14	TRBD2	TRBJ2-3	TGCAGCGTCGCCGGGACTAGCTCCAGAGATACGCAGTATTTT	CSVAGTSSRDTQYF
TRBV19	few	15	TRBD1	TRBJ1-5	TGTGCCAGTGTACCCCCGGGACAGAGAAATCAGCCCCAGCATTTT	CASVPPGQRNQPQHF
TRBV27	NA	14	TRBD2	TRBJ2-1	TGTGCCAGCAGGTTAGCGGGAGGGTACAATGAGCAGTTCTTC	CASRLAGGYNEQFF
TRBV7-9	NA	15	NA	TRBJ2-3	TGTGCCAGCAGCTCCCGGATCAGGGAACTCGATACGCAGTATTTT	CASSSRIRELDTQYF
TRBV25-1	once	15	TRBD1	TRBJ2-3	TGTGCCAGCAGTGATTACAGGGGGAGAACAGATACGCAGTATTTT	CASSDYRGRTDTQYF
TRBV10-1	NA	14	TRBD1	TRBJ2-7	TGCGCCAGCAGTGACGGGACAGGGCCCTACGAGCAGTACTTC	CASSDGTGPYEQYF
TRBV4-1	few	16	TRBD1	TRBJ2-7	TGCGCCAGCAGCCAAGGTCCGGGACAGCCTTCCTACGAGCAGTACTTC	CASSQGPGQPSYEQYF
TRBV9	NA	14	NA	TRBJ1-3	TGTGCCAGCAGCGTAGGAGATTCGGGAAACACCATATATTTT	CASSVGDSGNTIYF
TRBV3-1/TRBV3-2	NA	15	TRBD1	TRBJ2-1	TGTGCCAGCAGCCAAGATGGACAGGGGTACAATGAGCAGTTCTTC	CASSQDGQGYNEQFF
TRBV9	NA	12	TRBD1	TRBJ1-2	TGTGCCAGCAGCGTACAGGGGGCCGGCTACACCTTC	CASSVQGAGYTF
TRBV10-3	NA	16	TRBD1	TRBJ1-6	TGTGCCATCAGTGAGTCGTGGACAGGGGGGGGTTCACCCCTCCACTTT	CAISESWTGGGSPLHF
TRBV18	few	18	TRBD1	TRBJ1-6	TGTGCCAGCTCACCCCGGACAGGGGACGGCATTTGGAATTCACCCCTCCACTTT	CASSPRTGDGIWNSPLHF
TRBV6-5	NA	14	TRBD1	TRBJ2-1	TGTGCCAGCAGCCGCGACAGGGGAGGCAATGAGCAGTTCTTC	CASSRDRGGNEQFF
TRBV5-4	NA	15	TRBD1	TRBJ2-3	TGTGCCAGCAGCCCGGGACAGGGGCGCACAGATACGCAGTATTTT	CASSPGQGRTDTQYF
TRBV6-6	NA	18	NA	TRBJ1-3	TGTGCCAGCAGTCTTTCTAAAACCCCGGGATCCTCTGGAAACACCATATATTTT	CASSLSKTPGSSGNTIYF
TRBV28	few	14	TRBD1	TRBJ1-4	TGTGCCAGCAGTGCAAACAGGGGACCCGAAAAACTGTTTTTT	CASSANRGPEKLFF
TRBV5-1	NA	15	TRBD1	TRBJ1-1	TGCGCCAGCAGCTTGACGACAGGGGGCGATACTGAAGCTTTCTTT	CASSLTTGGDTEAFF